This T cell receptor (beta chain) was documented in a study of blood T cell repertoires in COVID-19. As for the study in general: Collection of acute and convalescent COVID-19 samples took place in the United States, Italy and Spain. In each case, the material was cDNA or gDNA derived from T cells, B-cell-depleted T cells, or PBMCs.

The CDR3 loop spans 15 amino acids. Trimming removed 2 bases from V and 3 bases from J, with 11 bases in between. In germline, CDR1 is MNHEY, CDR2 SMNVEV (reference sequence). For this clone: The same CDR3 can be traced to other DNA sequences in this sample.

Per the study methods: From reference gene primer amplification, estimates of nucleated cell counts were derived. Assay: immunoSEQ multiplex PCR; the TCRdb copy retains only in-frame clones and omits some. V and J calls and clone size are those listed in that table; D and trimming were worked out from the DNA. The sample contains more than 85,000 clones, around 83% of which appear only once. The sequence came from a woman of 80 years or more with acute or convalescent COVID-19. The sample comprised peripheral blood. The chain couples TRBV27 to TRBJ2-1; D perhaps matches TRBD2 (5 bases). CDR3: CASSLGLAVYNEQFF. The CDR3 DNA follows: TGTGCCAGCAGTTTAGGCCTAGCTGTCTACAATGAGCAGTTCTTC.